This entry lists 14 T cell receptor beta chains sequenced from one sample in a study of technical replicates of blood from several donors (dated by TCRdb to about 2017). Preparation of the library involved the immunoSEQ multiplex PCR assay. Drawn from immuneACCESS, this table holds only the in-frame rearrangements with V and J called that TCRdb kept. Clones are partly lost; checked studies trace under half to an unresolved V gene and leave the rest unexplained. Present in this sample are 65,000 to 90,000 clones, 93% of which were seen just once. In total, the top ten clones hold roughly 0.25% of the sample. Sequencing was carried out using T cells isolated from PBMCs. Receptors originate from a human donor in good health.

V usage is TRBV6-5 and J usage is TRBJ1-2, with a tentative D call TRBD1 (6 bases). The CDR3 is made up of 11 amino acids. Germline V CDR1 and CDR2: MNHEY, SVGAGI. Trimming shortened V by 5 bases and J by 5 bases, and 6 bases separated the two germline ends. The CDR3 DNA follows: TGTGCCAGCAGTCAGGGGTATGGCTACACCTTC. Encoded protein: CASSQGYGYTF.

CDR3 sequence: CASSPIRGAVGNEQFF. The CDR3 DNA reads TGTGCCAGCAGCCCTATCAGGGGAGCCGTCGGAAATGAGCAGTTCTTC. The J gene is TRBJ2-1, the V gene TRBV11-1, with D perhaps TRBD1 (6 bases). The CDR3 totals 16 residues. Trimming took off 5 bases at V and 7 bases at J, with 21 bases between the two ends. CDR1 and CDR2 from the germline V gene are SGHAT and FQDESV (reference sequence).

This chain links TRBV19 with TRBJ2-2; 8 bases fit TRBD2. Per germline, CDR1 LNHDA and CDR2 SQIVND (reference sequence). V trimming: 3 bases; J trimming: 4 bases; junction bases outside the gene matches: 4. The length of the CDR3 is 15 residues. CDR3: CASSISGATTGELFF. In DNA, the CDR3 is TGTGCCAGTAGTATTAGCGGGGCTACCACCGGGGAGCTGTTTTTT.

The chain couples TRBV27 to TRBJ2-7; 8 bases are a match to TRBD1. The germline gives CDR1 MNHEY, CDR2 SMNVEV (reference sequence). Trimming cost V 2 bases and J 2 bases; bases outside gene matches: 5. The CDR3 sequence is 15 residues long. CDR3 protein: CASSLRTGPPYEQYF. The DNA of the CDR3 is TGTGCCAGCAGTTTACGGACAGGGCCTCCCTACGAGCAGTACTTC.

This chain joins TRBV13 and TRBJ2-5; D perhaps matches TRBD2 (6 bases). The V and J ends lost 5 bases and 5 bases respectively, with 18 bases between them. Germline CDR1 and CDR2: PRHDT and FYEKMQ (reference sequence). The CDR3 totals 15 residues. The CDR3 nucleotides are TGTGCCAGCAGCAGTTTGGCGGGAATAAAGGAGACCCAGTACTTC. Its protein is CASSSLAGIKETQYF.

The chain couples TRBV19 to TRBJ2-1; tentatively, D is TRBD2 (5 bases). Per germline, CDR1 LNHDA and CDR2 SQIVND (reference sequence). V was cut by 3 bases and J by 8 bases, with 17 bases left in between. This CDR3 contains 15 residues. This CDR3 is CASSIELDPGDEQFF. CDR3 sequence (DNA): TGTGCCAGTAGTATTGAACTAGACCCCGGCGATGAGCAGTTCTTC.

This clone was detected once. The chain combines TRBV4-2 with TRBJ1-2, with unresolved D. The CDR3 consists of 15 residues. Germline V gene sequence: CDR1 LGHNA, CDR2 YNFKEQ. V gave up 0 bases and J gave up 4 bases, with 12 bases separating them. In nucleotides, the CDR3 is TGTGCCAGCAGCCAAGATACGAGCCCCGGCTATGGCTACACCTTC. This sequence encodes CASSQDTSPGYGYTF.

The chain couples TRBV7-2 to TRBJ2-1; D might be TRBD1 (5 bases). The V gene's germline CDR1 is SGHTA and CDR2 FQGNSA. V was cut by 7 bases and J by 8 bases, with 21 bases left in between. The CDR3 has 15 amino acids. CDR3 sequence reads: CASTRGAIGVDEQFF. The CDR3 nucleotides read TGTGCCAGCACCCGTGGGGCTATTGGGGTCGATGAGCAGTTCTTC.

Points on this clone: Other nucleotide sequences from this sample produce the same CDR3. The rearrangement uses TRBV2 and TRBJ2-7; maybe TRBD2 (5 bases). Germline CDR1 and CDR2: SNHLY and FYNNEI. The CDR3 is 11 amino acids. V lost 4 bases to trimming and J lost 4 bases, with 5 bases between them. The CDR3 DNA is TGTGCCAGCAGTGCGGGGTACGAGCAGTACTTC. Amino acids: CASSAGYEQYF.

The V gene is TRBV28, the J gene TRBJ1-1, with 9 bases lining up with TRBD1. This CDR3 is 11 amino acids long. Unmatched junction bases numbered 1, after V lost 6 bases and J lost 8 bases. Germline CDR1 is MDHEN and CDR2 is SYDVKM. The CDR3 is CASRGQGEAFF. The CDR3 DNA reads as TGTGCCAGCAGGGGACAGGGCGAAGCTTTCTTT. The whole variable domain, filled in from reference TRBV28 and TRBJ1-1, reads DVKVTQSSRYLVKRTGEKVFLECVQDMDHENMFWYRQDPGLGLRLIYFSYDVKMKEKGDIPEGYSVSREKKERFSLILESASTNQTSMYLCASRGQGEAFFGQGTRLTVV.

The V call is TRBV28, the J call TRBJ2-6; D not certain. CDR1 is MDHEN and CDR2 is SYDVKM in the germline V gene. CDR3 length: 14 residues. The ends were cut back, 4 bases at V and 0 bases at J, with 4 bases in the middle. CDR3 residues: CASSSHSGANVLTF. CDR3 coding DNA: TGTGCCAGCAGTTCCCACTCTGGGGCCAACGTCCTGACTTTC.

The J gene is TRBJ2-7, the V gene TRBV4-1; 11 nucleotides match TRBD2. Per the germline V gene, CDR1 is MGHRA and CDR2 is YSYEKL. The V segment lost 4 bases and the J segment 5 bases; nucleotides outside the gene matches: 13. The CDR3 loop spans 17 amino acids. Here the CDR3 DNA reads TGCGCCAGCAGCCCGCGATCACTAGCGGGAGAGATCCACGAGCAGTACTTC. This codes for CASSPRSLAGEIHEQYF.

The chain has TRBV9 and TRBJ1-2; D is unresolved. CDR1 is SGDLS and CDR2 is YYNGEE in the germline V gene. This CDR3 spans 13 amino acids. V dropped 3 bases and J dropped 2 bases, with 8 bases sitting between them. The CDR3 DNA sequence: TGTGCCAGCAGCGCCCCCGGGAACTATGGCTACACCTTC. This codes for CASSAPGNYGYTF.

The CDR3 spells CASSPGGLAGSVGETQYF. The CDR3 nucleotides are TGCGCCAGCAGCCCAGGGGGACTAGCGGGTTCGGTCGGGGAGACCCAGTACTTC. V is TRBV5-1 and J is TRBJ2-5; 12 positions match TRBD2. The germline gives CDR1 SGHRS, CDR2 YFSETQ. There are 18 residues in the CDR3. With V trimmed by 4 bases and J by 5 bases, 15 bases remained unmatched. Full variable domain (remainder filled in from reference TRBV5-1 and TRBJ2-5): KAGVTQTPRYLIKTRGQQVTLSCSPISGHRSVSWYQQTPGQGLQFLFEYFSETQRNKGNFPGRFSGRQFSNSRSEMNVSTLELGDSALYLCASSPGGLAGSVGETQYFGPGTRLLVL.